This TCR beta chain was retrieved from a study of blood T cell repertoires in COVID-19. Overall study: COVID-19 samples from acute and convalescent phases originated in the United States, Italy and Spain. PBMCs, B-cell-depleted T cells, or T cells were the source of the cDNA or gDNA that made up the material.

In the original processing: From reference gene primer amplification, estimates of nucleated cell counts were derived. Repertoires were generated with immunoSEQ multiplex PCR, while TCRdb's copy carries only in-frame clones and drops some. V and J calls and clone size are copied from that table; D and trimming were computed from the DNA. The data show over 200,000 clones, over 75% seen once. Germline V gene sequence: CDR1 SGHRS, CDR2 YFSETQ. The CDR3 contains 17 residues. V lost 0 bases, J lost 2 bases, and 5 bases stayed unmatched. The TCR sequence derives from a man aged 35-49 years with active or convalescent COVID-19. The rearrangement joins TRBV5-1 to TRBJ1-5; TRBD1 aligns across 10 bases. The specimen sequenced was peripheral blood. The chain's CDR3 is CASSLGYGQGGNQPQHF. CDR3 nucleotides: TGCGCCAGCAGCTTGGGGTACGGACAGGGGGGCAATCAGCCCCAGCATTTT.